The present T cell receptor (beta chain) was sequenced within a study of blood T cell repertoires in COVID-19. In the study overall: The cDNA or gDNA used as material had been derived from T cells, B-cell-depleted T cells, or PBMCs.

Trimming stripped 5 bases from V and 9 bases from J, with 11 bases between. Germline CDR1 is SGHVS and CDR2 is FQNEAQ. The CDR3 contains 12 residues. The authors' processing: Using reference gene primer amplification, nucleated cell counts were estimated. Produced via immunoSEQ multiplex PCR; TCRdb's table is partial and in-frame only. From that table come the V and J calls and clone size; the DNA was used to work out D and trimming. The data show 120,000 or so clones, about 81% seen once. What was sequenced was peripheral blood. The TCR sequence derives from a woman aged 45-65 years with acute or convalescent COVID-19. The genes are TRBV7-8 and TRBJ2-1, with D perhaps TRBD2 (5 bases). CDR3 nucleotide sequence: TGTGCCAGCAGCCCCCGAGGGCGTGAGCAGTTCTTC. The encoded protein is CASSPRGREQFF.